Listed here is a single T cell receptor (beta chain). The antigen remains undetermined. This sample is drawn from a study of cytomegalovirus exposure and HLA in healthy donors. Germline V gene data show CDR1 as SGHTS and CDR2 as YDEGEE. The CDR3 totals 16 residues. Trimming removed 2 bases at V and 0 bases at J, with 12 bases between. The primer mix had 60 Vbeta and 13 Jbeta primers. Sequencing was performed with immunoSEQ multiplex PCR; in TCRdb, only in-frame clones are kept and a portion is missing. Among some 110,000 clones listed, 80% to 90% were seen once. Overall study results and limits: Many donors carried some public TCRs, although rarity characterized most TCR sequences. Previously analyzed data showed that most TCR beta V segments were productive at a frequency of about 87% or about 30%. The authors later found TCR association rates varying by HLA locus, with DRB1 most and HLA-C fewest. The presence/absence work took it that sequencing depth was about the same across donors.

Sequenced input: PBMCs. This receptor was obtained from a woman in her 30s in good health and CMV-seronegative. The chain joins TRBV5-8 to TRBJ1-5, with D possibly TRBD1 on 6 matching bases. DNA of the CDR3: TGTGCCAGCAGCTTTGGCAGGGGATATAGCAATCAGCCCCAGCATTTT. This encodes CASSFGRGYSNQPQHF.